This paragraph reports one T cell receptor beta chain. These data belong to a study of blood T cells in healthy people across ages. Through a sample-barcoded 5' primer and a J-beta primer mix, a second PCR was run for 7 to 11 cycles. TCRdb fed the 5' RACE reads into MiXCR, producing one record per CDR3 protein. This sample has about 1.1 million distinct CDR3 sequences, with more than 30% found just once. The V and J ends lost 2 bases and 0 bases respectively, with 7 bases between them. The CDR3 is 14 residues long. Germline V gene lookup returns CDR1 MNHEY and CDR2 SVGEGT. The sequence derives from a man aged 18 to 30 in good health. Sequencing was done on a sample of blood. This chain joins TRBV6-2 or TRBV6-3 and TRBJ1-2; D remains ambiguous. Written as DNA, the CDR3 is TGTGCCAGCAGTTACACGATATCTAACTATGGCTACACCTTC. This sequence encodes CASSYTISNYGYTF.